The following is a T cell receptor (beta chain) sequence with its context. Two consecutive negative NP/OP PCR tests, clearance, or resolved symptoms defined Cohort 3 recovery. The data originate from a study of blood T cell repertoires in COVID-19. About the research overall: Spain, Italy and the United States supplied samples that represented acute and convalescent COVID-19.

The repertoire was sequenced with immunoSEQ multiplex PCR; TCRdb's copy has only in-frame clones and lacks some. The table records about 150,000 clones, around 84% of them present only once. This TCR was sampled from a woman aged 50 to 60 who had recovered from COVID-19. Sequenced material: PBMCs or T cells enriched from blood (not recorded which).

The CDR3 DNA reads as TGTGCCAGCAGCTTTCGGGGAGAGTATCAGCCCCAGCATTTT. This encodes CASSFRGEYQPQHF. The rearrangement joins TRBV7-2 to TRBJ1-5; no firm D call. Trimming stripped 3 bases from V and 5 bases from J, with 11 bases between. The CDR3 has 14 residues. The V gene's germline CDR1 is SGHTA and CDR2 FQGNSA.